This T cell receptor (beta chain) stems from a study of blood T cell repertoires in COVID-19. Per germline, CDR1 LGHNT and CDR2 FRNRAP. The V and J ends lost 1 base and 6 bases respectively, with 7 bases between them. The CDR3 covers 13 residues. In the original workflow: Reference gene primer amplification in the assay estimated nucleated cell counts. Sequencing was performed with immunoSEQ multiplex PCR; in TCRdb, only in-frame clones are kept and a portion is missing. V, J and clone size are those of that table, while D and trimming were read from the DNA. The table lists about 120,000 clones, around 88% of them singletons.

The source is a human donor with acute or convalescent COVID-19. The donor label of this sample is uncertain. The sample comprised peripheral blood. This sequence joins TRBV12-5 and TRBJ2-1; perhaps TRBD1 as D (5 bases). This chain's CDR3 is CASGLGQTNEQFF. The CDR3 DNA is TGTGCTAGTGGTTTGGGACAGACCAATGAGCAGTTCTTC.